The 9 T cell receptor beta chains below all came from one sample that was sequenced in a study of T cell changes during pregnancy in multiple sclerosis. Produced via immunoSEQ multiplex PCR; TCRdb's table is partial and in-frame only. The sample records more than 35,000 clones, 90% being singletons. This specimen was CD4+ T cells from peripheral blood mononuclear cells, taken in the second trimester of pregnancy. The receptors were sampled from a female donor with multiple sclerosis, enrolled in a pregnancy study.

The chain couples TRBV19 to TRBJ1-1; weak D call: TRBD1 (6 bases). V was trimmed by 4 bases and J by 1 base, leaving 10 bases between them. In germline, CDR1 is LNHDA, CDR2 SQIVND (reference sequence). The CDR3 extends over 14 amino acids. The CDR3 coding sequence is TGTGCCAGTAGTAAGGACAGCCAGAACACTGAAGCTTTCTTT. It specifies CASSKDSQNTEAFF.

This clone was recorded once. The chain recombines TRBV10-2 with TRBJ2-1, with 8 bases fitting TRBD2. Germline V lookup: CDR1 WSHSY, CDR2 SAAADI. This CDR3 spans 14 amino acids. V dropped 5 bases and J dropped 6; count of bases not matched to a gene: 6. The chain's CDR3 is CASSLAGNANEQFF. DNA of the CDR3: TGCGCCAGCAGTTTAGCGGGAAACGCCAATGAGCAGTTCTTC.

This chain uses TRBV2 with TRBJ2-1; 12 nucleotides match TRBD2. V lost 6 bases to trimming and J lost 3 bases; unmatched junction nucleotides: 3. This CDR3 spans 15 amino acids. Germline V CDR1 and CDR2: SNHLY, FYNNEI. DNA of the CDR3: TGTGCCAGCAGGACTAGCGGGAGTATCTACAATGAGCAGTTCTTC. This codes for CASRTSGSIYNEQFF. The full variable domain, in which reference TRBV2 and TRBJ2-1 provide the parts outside the CDR3, is EPEVTQTPSHQVTQMGQEVILRCVPISNHLYFYWYRQILGQKVEFLVSFYNNEISEKSEIFDDQFSVERPDGSNFTLKIRSTKLEDSAMYFCASRTSGSIYNEQFFGPGTRLTVL.

This chain joins TRBV7-3 and TRBJ2-1, with 8 bases identical to TRBD1. CDR3 length: 15 amino acids. V shed 5 bases, J shed 4 bases, and the junction held 7 bases outside the gene matches. Germline-derived CDR1 and CDR2 are SGHTA and FQGTGA. CDR3 amino acids: CASSEPGQAYNEQFF. The DNA of the CDR3 is TGTGCCAGCAGCGAACCGGGACAGGCATACAATGAGCAGTTCTTC.

The chain joins TRBV11-2 to TRBJ2-7; 9 bases are a match to TRBD1. Germline loops: CDR1 SGHAT, CDR2 FQNNGV. J was trimmed by 1 base and V by 1 base; bases with no gene match: 2. The CDR3 runs to 15 residues. The CDR3 DNA is TGTGCCAGCAGCTTAGGGGACAGGGATTCCTACGAGCAGTACTTC. This codes for CASSLGDRDSYEQYF.

The chain couples TRBV4-1 to TRBJ2-2, with 10 bases lining up with TRBD2. Germline V gives CDR1 MGHRA, CDR2 YSYEKL. The V segment lost 0 bases and the J segment 6 bases; nucleotides outside the gene matches: 7. The CDR3 has 17 amino acids. The CDR3 DNA reads TGCGCCAGCAGCCAAGATCTCAGCGGGAGGGCCCCCGGGGAGCTGTTTTTT. Its translation is CASSQDLSGRAPGELFF.

This chain links TRBV18 with TRBJ1-4; D gene uncertain. This CDR3 region has 15 residues. The germline gives CDR1 KGHSH, CDR2 LQKENI. V was trimmed by 3 bases and J by 4 bases, leaving 12 bases between them. The DNA of the CDR3 is TGTGCCAGCTCACCTAGACATGGGTTTAATGAAAAACTGTTTTTT. Translating it yields CASSPRHGFNEKLFF.

This clone was seen just once. V is TRBV6-6 and J is TRBJ1-2; TRBD1 aligns across 10 bases. Germline CDR1 and CDR2: MNHNY and SVGAGI (reference sequence). V dropped 4 bases and J dropped 8; count of bases not matched to a gene: 10. This CDR3 contains 15 residues. This CDR3 is CASSWSRDRGEGYTF. The CDR3 DNA is TGTGCCAGCAGTTGGAGCCGGGACAGGGGCGAGGGCTACACCTTC.

The chain combines TRBV7-2 with TRBJ2-1; tentative D call: TRBD1 (5 bases). The length of the CDR3 is 15 residues. Germline V gene lookup returns CDR1 SGHTA and CDR2 FQGNSA. V lost 3 bases and J 8 bases, leaving 17 bases between the germline ends. The CDR3 nucleotides read TGTGCCAGCAGCTTCCGAGTGGGTAGGGGCCATGAGCAGTTCTTC. Its protein is CASSFRVGRGHEQFF. Looking up the rest from reference TRBV7-2 and TRBJ2-1 gives the full variable domain: GAGVSQSPSNKVTEKGKDVELRCDPISGHTALYWYRQSLGQGLEFLIYFQGNSAPDKSGLPSDRFSAERTGGSVSTLTIQRTQQEDSAVYLCASSFRVGRGHEQFFGPGTRLTVL.